This TCR beta chain was recovered during a study of blood T cell repertoires in COVID-19. Study information: Sites across the United States, Italy and Spain contributed samples from acute and convalescent COVID-19.

The CDR3 runs to 16 residues. Unmatched junction bases numbered 13, after V lost 8 bases and J lost 1 base. Germline-derived CDR1 and CDR2 are SGHTA and FQGNSA. Generated by immunoSEQ multiplex PCR, the TCRdb table keeps only in-frame clones and is missing some. The repertoire includes roughly 200,000 clones, roughly 86% of them detected once, and around 3% sits in the top ten. The chain employs TRBV7-2 and TRBJ1-1, with 7 positions matching TRBD1. The receptor's source is a man in his forties or fifties with active or convalescent COVID-19. Sequencing was carried out using peripheral blood. CDR3 sequence (DNA): TGTGCCAGCGGGGGAGGACACCGGACAGGGAACACTGAAGCTTTCTTT. It translates to CASGGGHRTGNTEAFF.